This T cell receptor (beta chain) appears in the sequencing data of a study of blood T cell repertoires in COVID-19 (TCRdb year 2020). With respect to the entire study: Collaborator samples came from the United States, Italy and Spain and covered acute and convalescent phases of COVID-19. The material from the prospective study consisted of cDNA or gDNA derived from T cells, B-cell-depleted T cells, or PBMCs. The dataset comprised deeply sampled blood TCRbeta repertoires from subjects exposed to, actively infected with, or recovered from COVID-19. The repertoires were made available in a free public database intended to serve as a resource for research on the immune response to SARS-CoV-2. The samples were drawn from two sources: the first 160 participants of the ongoing ImmuneRACE study, and 1,254 subjects contributed by 6 global collaborators. Nearly every sample came with metadata listing a de-identified subject ID, COVID-19 status, age in years and sex. Where HLA class I and class II types were available, the types were taken from metadata supplied by the sample provider, not from assay-based typing. The study at large found these results: How much clinical and demographic metadata was included differed by source and by participant, and the metadata was provided uncurated.

Note on this clone: Its cognate antigen has yet to be identified. No base qualities exist here, and no much larger clone lies one base off it.

Relative to germline, V is 2 bases shorter and J is 4 bases shorter, with 12 bases between their ends. From its cysteine to its phenylalanine, the CDR3 spans 15 amino acids. The sequence is cut down to CDR3 DNA, 45 bases in frame from base 1. The germline V gene gives CDR1 as MGHRA and CDR2 as YSYEKL. TCRbeta CDR3 regions were amplified from genomic DNA by means of the immunoSEQ Assay, a bias-controlled multiplex PCR. The original methods were these. The number of nucleated cells in each sample was estimated from the amplification of reference gene primers within the assay. Sequence reads were collapsed and filtered to measure the absolute abundance of every unique TCRbeta CDR3 rearrangement. Productive Simpson clonality was computed per sample as the square root of Simpson's diversity index over productive rearrangements. TCRdb obtained this table from immuneACCESS and retained in-frame rearrangements with V and J assigned. These tables miss some clones; where compared with another copy, unresolved V genes account for less than half of the shortfall, and the remainder is unexplained. V, J and clone size derive from that table, while D and trimming were established from the DNA sequence. Recorded for this sample are over 300,000 clones; almost 85% of them occurred a single time. Of the sample, approximately 7.9% is held by the ten largest clones.

Each collaborating institution followed its own protocols to collect whole blood in K2EDTA tubes. For TCRbeta analysis, collaborators shipped samples in one of three forms: frozen whole blood, isolated PBMCs, or DNA extracted from either of those sample types. The chain is assembled from TRBV4-1 and TRBJ1-3; TRBD1 is perhaps the D gene, given 5 matching bases. Material for sequencing was peripheral blood. The sequence was obtained from a human donor in a cohort sampled during active COVID-19. The DNA sequence follows: TGCGCCAGCAGCCAACTGGGGGGGGGAGGAAACACCATATATTTT. Translated, it gives CASSQLGGGGNTIYF.